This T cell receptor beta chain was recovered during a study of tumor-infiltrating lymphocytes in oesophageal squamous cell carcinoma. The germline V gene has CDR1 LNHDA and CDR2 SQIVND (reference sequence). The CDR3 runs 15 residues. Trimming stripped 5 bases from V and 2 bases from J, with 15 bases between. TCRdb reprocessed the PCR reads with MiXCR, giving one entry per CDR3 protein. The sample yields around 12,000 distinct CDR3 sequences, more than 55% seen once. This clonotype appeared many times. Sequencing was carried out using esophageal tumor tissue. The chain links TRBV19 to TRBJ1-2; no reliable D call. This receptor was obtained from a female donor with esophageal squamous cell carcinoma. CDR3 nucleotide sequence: TGTGCCAGTAGTCTGATCACAGAAAGAAACTATGGCTACACCTTC. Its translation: CASSLITERNYGYTF. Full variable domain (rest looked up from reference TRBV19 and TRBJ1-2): DGGITQSPKYLFRKEGQNVTLSCEQNLNHDAMYWYRQDPGQGLRLIYYSQIVNDFQKGDIAEGYSVSREKKESFPLTVTSAQKNPTAFYLCASSLITERNYGYTFGSGTRLTVV.